The T cell receptor beta chain described here comes from a study of shared clonotypes between healthy human individuals. Study-wide results and caveats: Sampling covered blood only; tissue repertoires likely differ. Across subsets, estimated richness was generally greater for naive than for memory populations.

The CDR3 contains 15 residues. Germline assignment: CDR1 SGHRS and CDR2 YFSETQ. V lost 4 bases and J 2 bases, leaving 16 bases between the germline ends. As for this clone: Its antigen remains unidentified.

Assay execution took place at the deep level. When replicate PCRs were run on sorted subsets, they used 200 to 250 ng DNA, 28,000 or so T cell genomes. The repertoire was sequenced with immunoSEQ multiplex PCR; TCRdb's copy has only in-frame clones and lacks some. The sample lists 2 million to 2.5 million clones; roughly 95% were seen once. The sequenced material came from naive CD4+ T cells sorted from blood. Specified subset: CD45RA+ positively selected. The TCR originated in a man between 18 and 29 years old in good health. The V call is TRBV5-1, the J call TRBJ2-7; D perhaps matches TRBD1 (7 bases). The DNA for the CDR3 is TGCGCCAGCAGCCTAGCGACAGGGAGAACCTACGAGCAGTACTTC. This gives the protein CASSLATGRTYEQYF. Supplemented by reference TRBV5-1 and TRBJ2-7, the full variable domain reads KAGVTQTPRYLIKTRGQQVTLSCSPISGHRSVSWYQQTPGQGLQFLFEYFSETQRNKGNFPGRFSGRQFSNSRSEMNVSTLELGDSALYLCASSLATGRTYEQYFGPGTRLTVT.